What follows are 30 T cell receptor beta chains derived from one specimen sequenced in a study of PD-L1 blockade in urothelial cancer. Specified time point: peripheral blood 6 weeks after treatment start. The assay was immunoSEQ multiplex PCR, and TCRdb's table has in-frame clones only and misses some. The sample contains more than 95,000 clones, approximately 85% of which appear only once. The sequencing here drew on PBMCs, taken around atezolizumab (anti-PD-L1) treatment. The source of these receptors is a man aged 50-59 years with urothelial cancer.

This chain joins TRBV6-5 and TRBJ2-7; the match to TRBD2 covers 8 bases. The J segment lost 5 bases and the V segment lost 8 bases, leaving 11 bases of the junction unmatched. Germline V gene sequence: CDR1 MNHEY, CDR2 SVGAGI. The CDR3 extends over 14 amino acids. The CDR3 nucleotides are TGTGCCAGCGCGGGAAGCGGGAGAAACCACGAGCAGTACTTC. Amino acid sequence: CASAGSGRNHEQYF.

The chain is built from TRBV7-2 and TRBJ2-5, with TRBD2 matching 7 bases. This CDR3 is built from 16 residues. The J segment lost 1 base and the V segment lost 5 bases, leaving 10 bases of the junction unmatched. CDR1 and CDR2 from the germline V gene are SGHTA and FQGNSA. The CDR3 spells CASSLAGSGTQETQYF. CDR3 nucleotides: TGTGCCAGCAGCCTGGCGGGGAGCGGGACCCAAGAGACCCAGTACTTC.

V gene TRBV5-1 combines with J gene TRBJ2-5; possibly TRBD1 for D (5 bases). Germline V gene sequence: CDR1 SGHRS, CDR2 YFSETQ. The V end lost 3 bases, the J end lost 5 bases, and 8 bases lay between the germline ends. The CDR3 has 12 residues. The CDR3 sequence: CASSSKGETQYF. CDR3 sequence (DNA): TGCGCCAGCAGCTCGAAGGGGGAGACCCAGTACTTC.

V gene TRBV11-2 combines with J gene TRBJ1-4; 9 bases agree with TRBD1. The CDR3 loop spans 15 amino acids. Germline V gives CDR1 SGHAT, CDR2 FQNNGV. Trimming cost V 5 bases and J 6 bases; bases outside gene matches: 7. This CDR3 is CASSVHGDRDEKLFF. In DNA form, the CDR3 reads TGTGCCAGCAGCGTACACGGGGACAGGGATGAAAAACTGTTTTTT.

J is TRBJ2-7 and V is TRBV27; D possibly corresponds to TRBD2 (5 bases). The CDR3 covers 15 residues. The V end was cut by 5 bases, the J end by 5 bases, with 19 bases between. CDR1 is MNHEY and CDR2 is SMNVEV in the germline V gene (reference sequence). The CDR3: CASSKPGFGSDEQYF. The CDR3, as DNA: TGTGCCAGCAGTAAACCGGGGTTTGGGTCGGACGAGCAGTACTTC.

The chain is built from TRBV5-6 and TRBJ1-3; TRBD1 agrees at 9 bases. Per germline, CDR1 SGHDT and CDR2 YYEEEE. The CDR3 consists of 17 residues. V lost 0 bases, J lost 0 bases, and 4 bases stayed unmatched. CDR3 in DNA: TGTGCCAGCAGCTTGGGACAGGGGGTTATCTCTGGAAACACCATATATTTT. Its translation: CASSLGQGVISGNTIYF.

The CDR3 spells CASSFDRVRRGEQYF. CDR3 sequence (DNA): TGTGCCAGCAGTTTCGACAGGGTTCGGAGGGGCGAGCAGTACTTC. This sequence joins TRBV28 and TRBJ2-7; D is possibly TRBD1 (7 bases). The CDR3 totals 15 residues. Trimming cost V 3 bases and J 6 bases, with 18 bases left between them. Germline CDR1 MDHEN, CDR2 SYDVKM.

Comment on this clone: Other nucleotide sequences in the sample specify the same CDR3. The chain uses TRBV28 and TRBJ2-1; 7 nucleotides match TRBD1. The germline gives CDR1 MDHEN, CDR2 SYDVKM. This CDR3 comprises 15 residues. V lost 3 bases, J lost 7 bases, and 9 bases stayed unmatched. CDR3 sequence (DNA): TGTGCCAGCAGTTTTGGCCAGGGGGTTTGGAATGAGCAGTTCTTC. Encoded protein: CASSFGQGVWNEQFF.

This clone turned up a few times. The chain employs TRBV2 and TRBJ1-3, with no clear D. Germline CDR1 and CDR2: SNHLY and FYNNEI. Trimming cost V 5 bases and J 6 bases, with 5 bases left between them. The CDR3 runs 11 residues. DNA of the CDR3: TGTGCCAGCAGTTCTCTAAACACCATATATTTT. It yields the protein CASSSLNTIYF.

This chain links TRBV7-9 with TRBJ1-4; 7 nucleotides match TRBD1. After removal of 1 base from V and 8 bases from J, the junction contained 4 bases not matched to a gene. The CDR3 runs 14 residues. Germline-derived CDR1 and CDR2 are SEHNR and FQNEAQ (reference sequence). This chain's CDR3 is CASSLGQGVEKLFF. DNA for the CDR3: TGTGCCAGCAGCTTAGGACAGGGCGTCGAAAAACTGTTTTTT.

J is TRBJ2-3 and V is TRBV6-1, with 10 positions matching TRBD2. Germline trimming cut 2 bases from V and 4 bases from J; bases unmatched to any gene: 6. This CDR3 has 16 residues. Germline CDR1 is MNHNS and CDR2 is SASEGT. The chain's CDR3 is CASSELAGVLSDTQYF. As DNA, the CDR3 is TGTGCCAGCAGTGAACTAGCGGGAGTTCTGTCAGATACGCAGTATTTT.

By sample fraction, this clone is medium-sized. The genes are TRBV18 and TRBJ1-5; the D gene is possibly TRBD1 (6 bases). Germline lookup yields CDR1 KGHSH and CDR2 LQKENI. Deletions cut 0 bases from V and 7 bases from J, with 7 bases between. CDR3 length: 13 residues. CDR3 in amino acids: CASSPPQGQPQHF. Written as DNA, the CDR3 is TGTGCCAGCTCACCACCACAGGGCCAGCCCCAGCATTTT.

The rearrangement joins TRBV4-1 to TRBJ2-3, with TRBD2 identical over 10 bases. Germline CDR1 and CDR2: MGHRA and YSYEKL. The CDR3 sequence is 17 residues long. V was pared by 0 bases and J by 4 bases, with 7 bases of the junction left unmatched. Written as DNA, the CDR3 is TGCGCCAGCAGCCAAGATCTAGCGGGAGCCCCCGCAGATACGCAGTATTTT. It encodes CASSQDLAGAPADTQYF.

The V gene is TRBV28, the J gene TRBJ2-7, with a weak D call TRBD1 (7 bases). The CDR3 is 14 amino acids. Germline V gene data show CDR1 as MDHEN and CDR2 as SYDVKM. V gave up 6 bases and J gave up 7 bases, with 19 bases separating them. The CDR3: CASSRAGTAREQYF. In DNA form, the CDR3 reads TGTGCCAGCAGCCGCGCGGGGACAGCTCGGGAGCAGTACTTC. The complete variable domain, with remaining parts taken from reference TRBV28 and TRBJ2-7, reads DVKVTQSSRYLVKRTGEKVFLECVQDMDHENMFWYRQDPGLGLRLIYFSYDVKMKEKGDIPEGYSVSREKKERFSLILESASTNQTSMYLCASSRAGTAREQYFGPGTRLTVT.

This chain uses TRBV5-4 with TRBJ2-3; 8 nucleotides line up with TRBD2. CDR1 is SGHNT and CDR2 is YYREEE in the germline V gene (reference sequence). Trimming took 0 bases from V and 2 from J; bases not matched to a gene: 5. The CDR3 consists of 16 residues. In DNA, the CDR3 is TGTGCCAGCAGCTTGGATCAACTAGCGGACACAGATACGCAGTATTTT. Its protein product is CASSLDQLADTDTQYF.

The V and J genes are TRBV7-9 and TRBJ2-1; 7 bases are shared with TRBD2. Germline CDR1 is SEHNR and CDR2 is FQNEAQ (reference sequence). This CDR3 comprises 16 residues. J lost 4 bases, V lost 4 bases, and 10 bases had no gene match. The CDR3: CASSSASGGIYNEQFF. CDR3 in DNA: TGTGCCAGCAGCTCCGCTTCGGGAGGCATATACAATGAGCAGTTCTTC.

This clone appeared a few times. The chain carries TRBV5-1 and TRBJ1-6; no clear D gene. Germline V lookup: CDR1 SGHRS, CDR2 YFSETQ. There are 15 residues in the CDR3. Trimming shortened V by 2 bases and J by 0 bases, and 6 bases separated the two germline ends. CDR3 protein: CASSLQSSYNSPLHF. CDR3 DNA sequence: TGCGCCAGCAGCTTACAGAGCTCCTATAATTCACCCCTCCACTTT.

The CDR3 protein is CASTGQGGPNEQYF. The CDR3 DNA follows: TGTGCCAGCACCGGACAGGGAGGTCCCAACGAGCAGTACTTC. The chain links TRBV5-4 to TRBJ2-7; 8 positions match TRBD1. V lost 6 bases and J lost 5; bases outside the gene matches: 10. The CDR3 extends over 14 amino acids. CDR1 and CDR2 from the germline V gene are SGHNT and YYREEE (reference sequence).

This clone was seen at least ten times. J is TRBJ2-7 and V is TRBV9; 12 bases match TRBD1. This CDR3 has 16 residues. Germline loops: CDR1 SGDLS, CDR2 YYNGEE. V gave up 2 bases and J gave up 6 bases; unmatched junction bases: 9. This CDR3 reads CASSVGTGGSSGEQYF. The DNA of the CDR3 is TGTGCCAGCAGCGTCGGGACAGGGGGCTCCTCGGGCGAGCAGTACTTC.

This rearrangement joins TRBV9 to TRBJ2-2, with 7 bases that match TRBD1. The V and J ends lost 0 bases and 7 bases, in that order; junction bases with no gene match: 9. The germline gives CDR1 SGDLS, CDR2 YYNGEE. CDR3 length equals 16 residues. The CDR3 here is CASSVAEGAQGGELFF. CDR3 nucleotide sequence: TGTGCCAGCAGCGTAGCTGAGGGGGCGCAAGGCGGGGAGCTGTTTTTT.

The gene calls are TRBV5-1 and TRBJ2-7; TRBD2 matches at 11 bases. Losses at the gene ends were 4 bases for V and 1 base for J; bases not matched to a gene: 7. The germline V gene encodes CDR1 SGHRS and CDR2 YFSETQ. This CDR3 contains 16 residues. The CDR3 spells CASSPNIAGGSYEQYF. The CDR3 region has the DNA TGCGCCAGCAGCCCGAATATAGCGGGAGGGTCCTACGAGCAGTACTTC.

J is TRBJ2-7 and V is TRBV9, with D maybe TRBD1 (5 bases). CDR3 size: 15 residues. Germline V lookup: CDR1 SGDLS, CDR2 YYNGEE. Trimming shortened V by 4 bases and J by 2 bases, and 16 bases separated the two germline ends. The CDR3 bases are TGTGCCAGCAGCCCTACCGTGGCAGGGCCCTACGAGCAGTACTTC. This codes for CASSPTVAGPYEQYF.

In the case of this clone: It may be a read error: a sequence one base away is much more abundant. The gene calls are TRBV7-3 and TRBJ2-2; 10 positions match TRBD1. Germline lookup yields CDR1 SGHTA and CDR2 FQGTGA. V was clipped by 5 bases and J by 5 bases; unmatched bases: 2. The CDR3 sequence is 14 residues long. The CDR3, as DNA: TGTGCCAGCAGCCAGGGACAGGGGACCGGGGAGCTGTTTTTT. This gives the protein CASSQGQGTGELFF.

This clone showed up just a few times. This chain links TRBV25-1 with TRBJ2-7; 7 bases are a match to TRBD1. There are 14 residues in the CDR3. The V gene's germline CDR1 is MGHDK and CDR2 SYGVNS. Trimming cost V 6 bases and J 2 bases; bases outside gene matches: 7. The CDR3 spells CASRRQGSAYEQYF. CDR3 DNA: TGTGCCAGCAGAAGACAGGGAAGTGCCTACGAGCAGTACTTC.

V and J are TRBV6-1 and TRBJ1-2, with 8 bases fitting TRBD1. This CDR3 is 16 amino acids long. CDR1 and CDR2 from the germline V gene are MNHNS and SASEGT. J was trimmed by 5 bases and V by 2 bases; bases with no gene match: 10. DNA for the CDR3: TGTGCCAGCAGTGAATCTGGACAGGGAATAGGTTATGGCTACACCTTC. It specifies CASSESGQGIGYGYTF.

The chain joins TRBV2 to TRBJ2-7; possible D gene TRBD2, 6 bases. Per germline, CDR1 SNHLY and CDR2 FYNNEI. The CDR3 has 14 residues. Trimming stripped 4 bases from V and 2 bases from J, with 12 bases between. The CDR3 DNA sequence: TGTGCCAGCAGTGGGTGGGAGGCCCCCTACGAGCAGTACTTC. It yields the protein CASSGWEAPYEQYF. Combining the CDR3 with reference TRBV2 and TRBJ2-7 gives the whole variable domain EPEVTQTPSHQVTQMGQEVILRCVPISNHLYFYWYRQILGQKVEFLVSFYNNEISEKSEIFDDQFSVERPDGSNFTLKIRSTKLEDSAMYFCASSGWEAPYEQYFGPGTRLTVT.

V and J are TRBV19 and TRBJ2-3; TRBD2 agrees at 9 bases. The CDR3 has 13 residues. The V gene's germline CDR1 is LNHDA and CDR2 SQIVND (reference sequence). J gave up 8 bases and V 4 bases, and 4 bases lay outside the gene matches. The CDR3 DNA follows: TGTGCCAGTAGTAAGGTAGCGGGAGCTACGCAGTATTTT. Its translation is CASSKVAGATQYF.

The chain links TRBV28 to TRBJ2-1, with TRBD1 as a possible D gene (6 bases). CDR1 and CDR2 (germline): MDHEN, SYDVKM. This CDR3 region has 16 residues. V lost 2 bases and J lost 5, with 16 bases in between. CDR3 sequence (DNA): TGTGCCAGCAGTTTACATCAGGGGCGTCTCGACAATGAGCAGTTCTTC. Its translation: CASSLHQGRLDNEQFF.

V gene TRBV28 combines with J gene TRBJ1-5; D unclear. Trimming stripped 6 bases from V and 5 bases from J, with 8 bases between. Germline CDR1 and CDR2: MDHEN and SYDVKM. The CDR3 length is 12 residues. The CDR3 DNA sequence: TGTGCCAGCAGGAGTCTCGATCAGCCCCAGCATTTT. Its translation: CASRSLDQPQHF.

The gene calls are TRBV11-2 and TRBJ2-5; 8 bases map to TRBD2. The germline V gene encodes CDR1 SGHAT and CDR2 FQNNGV. The CDR3 covers 16 residues. Trimming removed 0 bases from V and 5 bases from J; junction bases left unmatched: 8. The CDR3: CASSLDRGGERETQYF. CDR3 nucleotides: TGTGCCAGCAGCTTAGATCGGGGGGGAGAGCGGGAGACCCAGTACTTC.